This T cell receptor beta chain was documented in a study of graft-versus-host responses after intestinal transplantation (dated by TCRdb to the early 2020s). Background on the whole study: The transplants that recipients got were multivisceral, liver-intestinal, or isolated intestinal. The cohort enrolled about two dozen intestinal transplant recipients, one of whom was a retransplant, and 3 patients without pretransplant specimens were excluded. Instead of going to the commercial service, samples from three later patients were sequenced in-house on an Illumina MiSeq and processed with MiXCR. A peak of at least 4% donor T cells among recipient peripheral blood mononuclear cells was the definition used for donor T cell macrochimerism. After intestinal transplantation, graft-versus-host and host-versus-graft alloreactive T cell clones in the graft, circulation and bone marrow were tracked using bulk TCR-beta CDR3 sequencing. Every recipient was given anti-thymocyte globulin induction, followed by about three years of maintenance tacrolimus and steroids. To identify alloreactive clones, pre-transplant mixed lymphocyte reaction products were sequenced and then compared with unstimulated pre-transplant donor and recipient T cells.

To note about this clone: Its antigen is unknown. Qualities for individual bases were not recorded, and no much larger clone is one base off.

Sequences MRHNA (CDR1) and SNTAGT (CDR2) are obtained from the germline V gene. Trimming costs V 5 bases and J 5 bases, and their ends lie 12 bases apart. The cysteine opens and the phenylalanine closes a CDR3 of 13 amino acids. The kept DNA is CDR3 alone, 39 bases in frame from the first base. The method was the immunoSEQ multiplex PCR assay. For most patients, genomic DNA was isolated with the Qiagen DNeasy Blood and Tissue Kit and sent frozen to Adaptive Biotechnologies for TCR sequencing. For most patients, genomic DNA was subjected to high-throughput TCR-beta CDR3 sequencing by Adaptive Biotechnologies. On the authors' methods: TCR sequencing data for around 20 patients were retrieved from Adaptive's ImmunoSEQ software; three other patients were processed with MiXCR and VDJtools. To correct CD4 versus CD8 sorting errors, sequences present in both subsets at a frequency ratio below 5:1 were removed. CDR3 nucleotide sequences shared between donor and recipient were removed because the origin of such sequences could not be assigned. To count as alloreactive, a clone needed at least 2-fold expansion over unstimulated cells and a minimum CFSE-low frequency of 0.002% (template counts) or 0.001% (read counts). Clones were considered mappable if detected in sequenced pre-transplant spleen, lymph node, or MLR CFSE-low populations of the donor or recipient. The cumulative frequency of alloreactive clones was calculated as a percentage of all sequences, weighted by copy number. The table was pulled from immuneACCESS by TCRdb, which kept in-frame rearrangements only. Such tables lose some clones; where checked, under half of the loss comes from unresolved V genes, and the rest has no known cause. That table is the source of V, J and clone size, and D and trimming were worked out from the DNA. For this sample the table gives more than 100,000 clones, of which roughly 91% were detected only once. The ten largest clones represent over 0.1% of the sample.

Summary of the overall study and its limitations: In the allografts of patients with donor T cell macrochimerism, GvH to HvG T cell clonal ratios were high. GvH clones were detected in recipient bone marrow, and some appeared earlier in ileal mucosa or blood, consistent with an intestinal mucosal origin. The conclusions were limited by the relatively low number and heterogeneity of the intestinal transplant patients. Early after transplant, declines in HvG clones were associated with peak levels of circulating GvH clones.

The time point tag for this specimen amounts to: cells obtained before transplantation from donor or recipient. CD3+CD4+ and CD3+CD8+ populations were FACS-sorted from unstimulated pre-transplant donor and recipient cells taken from spleen or lymph nodes. The starting material was unstimulated CD4+ T cells sorted from spleen or lymph node cells, obtained before intestinal transplant. The sequence came from a human donor who received an intestinal transplant. Here the chain combines TRBV6-4 and TRBJ2-5; TRBD2 is a possible D gene, resting on 6 matching bases. The CDR3 is CASSKTSLETQYF. The nucleotide sequence reads as follows: TGTGCCAGCAGTAAGACTAGTCTTGAGACCCAGTACTTC.